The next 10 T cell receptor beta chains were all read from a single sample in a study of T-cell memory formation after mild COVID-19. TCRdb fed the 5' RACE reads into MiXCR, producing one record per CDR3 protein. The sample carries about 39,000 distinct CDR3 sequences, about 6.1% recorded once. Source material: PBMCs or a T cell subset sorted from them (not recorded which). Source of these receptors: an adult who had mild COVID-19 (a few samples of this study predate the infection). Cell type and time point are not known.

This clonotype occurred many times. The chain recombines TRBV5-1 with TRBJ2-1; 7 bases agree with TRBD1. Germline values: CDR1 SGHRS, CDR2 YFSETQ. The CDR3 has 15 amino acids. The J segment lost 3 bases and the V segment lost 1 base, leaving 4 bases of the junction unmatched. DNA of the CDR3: TGCGCCAGCAGCTTGAACTCAGGGGGCTACAATGAGCAGTTCTTC. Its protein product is CASSLNSGGYNEQFF.

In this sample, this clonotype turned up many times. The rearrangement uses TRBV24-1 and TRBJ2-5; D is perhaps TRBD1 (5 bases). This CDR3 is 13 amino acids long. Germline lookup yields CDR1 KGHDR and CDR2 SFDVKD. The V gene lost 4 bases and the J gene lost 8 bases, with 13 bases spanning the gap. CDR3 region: CATSEPPGNTQYF. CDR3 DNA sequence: TGTGCCACCAGTGAGCCGCCAGGGAACACCCAGTACTTC.

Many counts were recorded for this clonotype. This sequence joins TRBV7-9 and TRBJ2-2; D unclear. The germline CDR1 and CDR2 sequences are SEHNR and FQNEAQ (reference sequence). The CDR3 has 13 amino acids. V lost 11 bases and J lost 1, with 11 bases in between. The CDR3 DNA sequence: TGTGCCTACAACTCCGGGAACACCGGGGAGCTGTTTTTT. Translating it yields CAYNSGNTGELFF.

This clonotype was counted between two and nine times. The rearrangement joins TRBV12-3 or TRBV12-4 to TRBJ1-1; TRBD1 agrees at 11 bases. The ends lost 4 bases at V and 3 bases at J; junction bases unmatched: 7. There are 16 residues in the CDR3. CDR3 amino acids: CASSSGQGGIDTEAFF. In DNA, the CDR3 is TGTGCCAGCAGTTCGGGACAGGGGGGGATCGACACTGAAGCTTTCTTT.

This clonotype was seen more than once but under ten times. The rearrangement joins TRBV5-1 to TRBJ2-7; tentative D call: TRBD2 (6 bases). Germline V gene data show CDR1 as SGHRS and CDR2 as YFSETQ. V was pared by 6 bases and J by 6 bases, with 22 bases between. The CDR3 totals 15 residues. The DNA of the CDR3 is TGCGCCAGCATGGAGGGGAGCGCGGCGGGGCTCGAGCAGTACTTC. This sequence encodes CASMEGSAAGLEQYF.

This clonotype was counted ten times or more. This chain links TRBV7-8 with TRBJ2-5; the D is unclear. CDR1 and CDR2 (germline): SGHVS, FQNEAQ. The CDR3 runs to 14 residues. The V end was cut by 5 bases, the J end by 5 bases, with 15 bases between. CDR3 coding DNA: TGTGCCAGCAGCCTCGCCACCCTGGGCGAGACCCAGTACTTC. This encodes CASSLATLGETQYF.

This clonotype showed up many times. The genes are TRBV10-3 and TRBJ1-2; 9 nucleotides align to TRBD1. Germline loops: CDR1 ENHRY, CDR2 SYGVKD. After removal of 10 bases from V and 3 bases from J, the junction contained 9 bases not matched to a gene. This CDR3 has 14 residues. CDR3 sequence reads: CATKRTGEDYGYTF. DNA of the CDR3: TGTGCCACCAAACGGACAGGGGAAGACTATGGCTACACCTTC.

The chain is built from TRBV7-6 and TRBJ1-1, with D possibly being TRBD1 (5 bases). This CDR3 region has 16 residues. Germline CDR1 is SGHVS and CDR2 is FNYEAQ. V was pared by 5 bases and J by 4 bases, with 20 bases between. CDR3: CASSLGPLGMGTEAFF. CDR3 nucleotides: TGTGCCAGCAGCCTGGGACCCCTAGGCATGGGCACTGAAGCTTTCTTT.

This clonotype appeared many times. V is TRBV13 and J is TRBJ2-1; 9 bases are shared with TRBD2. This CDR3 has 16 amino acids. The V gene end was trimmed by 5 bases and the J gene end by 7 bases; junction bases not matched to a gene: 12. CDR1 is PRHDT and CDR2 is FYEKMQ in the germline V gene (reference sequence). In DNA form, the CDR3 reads TGTGCCAGCAGCCTACTTAGCGGGAGATACGATAATGAGCAGTTCTTC. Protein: CASSLLSGRYDNEQFF.

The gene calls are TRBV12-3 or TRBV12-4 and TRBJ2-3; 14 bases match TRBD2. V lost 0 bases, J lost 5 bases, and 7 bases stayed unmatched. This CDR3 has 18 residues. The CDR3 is CASSLARGTSGGGDTQYF. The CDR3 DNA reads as TGTGCCAGCAGTTTAGCGCGTGGGACTAGCGGGGGTGGAGATACGCAGTATTTT.